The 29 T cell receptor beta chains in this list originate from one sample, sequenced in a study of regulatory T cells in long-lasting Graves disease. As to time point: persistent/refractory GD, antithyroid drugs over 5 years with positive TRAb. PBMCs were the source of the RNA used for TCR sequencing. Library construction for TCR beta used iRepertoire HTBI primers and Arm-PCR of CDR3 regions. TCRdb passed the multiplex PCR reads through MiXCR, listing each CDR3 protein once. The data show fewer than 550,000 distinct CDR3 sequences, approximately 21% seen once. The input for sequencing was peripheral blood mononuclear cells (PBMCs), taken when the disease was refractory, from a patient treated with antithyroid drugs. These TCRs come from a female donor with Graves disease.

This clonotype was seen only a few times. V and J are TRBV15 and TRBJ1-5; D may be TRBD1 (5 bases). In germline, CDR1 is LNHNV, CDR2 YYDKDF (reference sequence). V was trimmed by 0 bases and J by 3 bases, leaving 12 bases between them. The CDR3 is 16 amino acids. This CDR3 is CATSREIGALNQPQHF. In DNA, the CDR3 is TGTGCCACCAGCAGAGAAATTGGGGCACTCAATCAGCCCCAGCATTTT. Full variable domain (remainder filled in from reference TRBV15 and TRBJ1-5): DAMVIQNPRYQVTQFGKPVTLSCSQTLNHNVMYWYQQKSSQAPKLLFHYYDKDFNNEADTPDNFQSRRPNTSFCFLDIRSPGLGDTAMYLCATSREIGALNQPQHFGDGTRLSIL.

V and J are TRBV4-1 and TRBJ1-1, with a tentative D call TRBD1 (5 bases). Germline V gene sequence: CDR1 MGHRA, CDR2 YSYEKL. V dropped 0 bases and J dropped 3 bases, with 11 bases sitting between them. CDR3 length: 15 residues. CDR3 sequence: CASSQEVTGDTEAFF. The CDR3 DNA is TGCGCCAGCAGCCAAGAGGTCACAGGAGACACTGAAGCTTTCTTT.

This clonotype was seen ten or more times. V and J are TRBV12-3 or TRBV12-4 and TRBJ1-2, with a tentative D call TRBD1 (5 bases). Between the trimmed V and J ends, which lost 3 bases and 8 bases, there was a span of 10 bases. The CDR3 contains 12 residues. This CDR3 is CASSFGAEGYTF. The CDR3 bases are TGTGCCAGCAGTTTTGGGGCTGAGGGCTACACCTTC.

The DNA of the CDR3 is TGCAGCGCAAACAGGGGTTTAGGCGGCTACACCTTC. This gives the protein CSANRGLGGYTF. The J gene is TRBJ1-2, the V gene TRBV29-1; 7 nucleotides agree with TRBD1. Germline V CDR1 and CDR2: SQVTM, ANQGSEA. The CDR3 is 12 residues long. J was trimmed by 8 bases and V by 7 bases; bases with no gene match: 10.

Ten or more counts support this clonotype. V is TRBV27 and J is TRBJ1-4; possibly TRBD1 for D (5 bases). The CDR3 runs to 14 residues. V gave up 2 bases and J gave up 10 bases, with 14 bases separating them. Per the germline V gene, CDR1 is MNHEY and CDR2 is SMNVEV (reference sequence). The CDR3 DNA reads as TGTGCCAGCAGTTTAGTTGGGGGGATAGGAAAACTGTTTTTT. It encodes CASSLVGGIGKLFF.

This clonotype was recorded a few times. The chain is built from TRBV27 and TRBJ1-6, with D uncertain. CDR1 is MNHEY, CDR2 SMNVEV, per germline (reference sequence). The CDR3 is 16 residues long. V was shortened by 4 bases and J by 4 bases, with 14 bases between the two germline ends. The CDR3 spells CASSSDREPYNSPLHF. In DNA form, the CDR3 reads TGTGCCAGCAGTTCCGACCGGGAACCTTATAATTCACCCCTCCACTTT.

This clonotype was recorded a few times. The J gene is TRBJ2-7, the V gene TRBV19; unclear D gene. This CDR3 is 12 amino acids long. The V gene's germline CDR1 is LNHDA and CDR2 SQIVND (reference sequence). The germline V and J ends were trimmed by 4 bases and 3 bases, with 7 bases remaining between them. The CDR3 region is CASSNSHYEQYF. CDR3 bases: TGTGCCAGTAGTAACAGCCACTACGAGCAGTACTTC.

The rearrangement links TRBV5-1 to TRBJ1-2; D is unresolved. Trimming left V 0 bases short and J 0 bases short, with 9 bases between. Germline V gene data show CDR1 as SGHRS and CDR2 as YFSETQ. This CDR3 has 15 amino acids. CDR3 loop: CASSLEDGANYGYTF. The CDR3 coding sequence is TGCGCCAGCAGCTTGGAGGACGGAGCTAACTATGGCTACACCTTC.

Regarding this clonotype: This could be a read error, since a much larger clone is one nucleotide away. The DNA for the CDR3 is TGTGCCAGCAGTTTGGACAGTCTGAACGGGCAGTACTTC. The encoded protein is CASSLDSLNGQYF. This chain joins TRBV5-4 and TRBJ2-7; tentatively, D is TRBD1 (6 bases). The CDR3 has 13 residues. Germline CDR1 reads SGHNT; CDR2 reads YYREEE (reference sequence).

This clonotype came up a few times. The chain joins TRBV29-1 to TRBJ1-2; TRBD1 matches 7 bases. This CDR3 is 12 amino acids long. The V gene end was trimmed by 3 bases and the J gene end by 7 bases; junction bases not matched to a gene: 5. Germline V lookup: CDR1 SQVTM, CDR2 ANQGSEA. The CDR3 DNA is TGCAGCGTTGAGACAGGGCACCTTGGCTACACCTTC. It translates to CSVETGHLGYTF.

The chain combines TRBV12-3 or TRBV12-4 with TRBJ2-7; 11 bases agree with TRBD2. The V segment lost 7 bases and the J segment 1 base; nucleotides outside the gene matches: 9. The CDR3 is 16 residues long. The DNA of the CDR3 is TGTGCCAGCACCTTGTCCGGGACTAGCGGATCCTACGAGCAGTACTTC. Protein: CASTLSGTSGSYEQYF.

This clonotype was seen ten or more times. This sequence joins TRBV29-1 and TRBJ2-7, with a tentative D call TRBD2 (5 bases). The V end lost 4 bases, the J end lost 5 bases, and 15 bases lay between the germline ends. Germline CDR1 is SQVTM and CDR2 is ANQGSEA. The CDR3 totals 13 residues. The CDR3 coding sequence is TGCAGCGTTGTTCCCAGCGGCGCCAACGAGCAGTACTTC. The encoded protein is CSVVPSGANEQYF.

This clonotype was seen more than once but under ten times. The CDR3: CAARRSYIDEKLFF. As DNA, the CDR3 is TGTGCCGCCCGCCGGTCGTACATAGATGAAAAACTGTTTTTT. This chain joins TRBV10-3 and TRBJ1-4; D gene uncertain. This CDR3 region has 14 residues. Germline-derived CDR1 and CDR2 are ENHRY and SYGVKD. The V and J ends lost 11 bases and 6 bases respectively, with 19 bases between them.

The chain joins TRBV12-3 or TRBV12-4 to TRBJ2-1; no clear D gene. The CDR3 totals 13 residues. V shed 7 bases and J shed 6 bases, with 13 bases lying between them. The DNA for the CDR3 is TGTGCCAGCACCCTGGATCCCCCCAATGAGCAGTTCTTC. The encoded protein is CASTLDPPNEQFF.

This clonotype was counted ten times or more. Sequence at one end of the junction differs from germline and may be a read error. This CDR3 is CASSQGLAPKDF. In nucleotides, the CDR3 is TGCGCCAGCAGCCAAGGACTAGCCCCAAAGGACTTC. The chain recombines TRBV4-1 with TRBJ2-7; 7 bases map to TRBD2. Looked up from germline, CDR1 is MGHRA and CDR2 is YSYEKL. This CDR3 contains 12 residues.

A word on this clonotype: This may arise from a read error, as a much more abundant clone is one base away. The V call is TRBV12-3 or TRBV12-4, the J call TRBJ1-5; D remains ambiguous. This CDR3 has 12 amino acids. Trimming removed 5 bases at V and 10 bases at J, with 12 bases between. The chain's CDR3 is CASSVIAGPQHF. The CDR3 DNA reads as TGTGCCAGCAGTGTTATAGCGGGACCCCAGCATTTT.

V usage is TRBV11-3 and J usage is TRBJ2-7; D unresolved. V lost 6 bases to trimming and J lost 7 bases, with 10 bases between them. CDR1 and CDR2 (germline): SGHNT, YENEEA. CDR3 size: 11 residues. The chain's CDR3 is CASREYEEQYF. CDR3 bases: TGTGCCAGCAGGGAGTACGAAGAGCAGTACTTC.

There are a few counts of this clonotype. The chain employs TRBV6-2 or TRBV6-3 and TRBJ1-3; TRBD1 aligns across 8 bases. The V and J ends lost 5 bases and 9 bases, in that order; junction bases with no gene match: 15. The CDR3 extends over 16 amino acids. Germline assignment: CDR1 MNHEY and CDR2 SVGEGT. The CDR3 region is CASSETDRGGPTTIYF. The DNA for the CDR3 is TGTGCCAGCAGTGAAACCGACAGGGGCGGTCCAACCACCATATATTTT.

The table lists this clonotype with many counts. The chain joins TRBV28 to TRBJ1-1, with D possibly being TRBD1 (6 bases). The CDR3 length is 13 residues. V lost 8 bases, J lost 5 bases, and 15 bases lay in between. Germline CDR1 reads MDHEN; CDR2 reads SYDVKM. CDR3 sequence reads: CASARTGRTEAFF. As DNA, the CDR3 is TGTGCCAGCGCTCGAACAGGGAGAACTGAAGCTTTCTTT.

The CDR3 DNA reads as TGCAGCGTTGCCGAGGTGAACACTGAAGCTTTCTTT. Its translation is CSVAEVNTEAFF. This rearrangement joins TRBV29-1 to TRBJ1-1; no reliable D call. The germline CDR1 and CDR2 sequences are SQVTM and ANQGSEA. Trimming pared 4 bases from V and 0 bases from J, leaving 6 bases between. This CDR3 is 12 amino acids long. Combining the CDR3 with reference TRBV29-1 and TRBJ1-1 gives the whole variable domain SAVISQKPSRDICQRGTSLTIQCQVDSQVTMMFWYRQQPGQSLTLIATANQGSEATYESGFVIDKFPISRPNLTFSTLTVSNMSPEDSSIYLCSVAEVNTEAFFGQGTRLTVV.

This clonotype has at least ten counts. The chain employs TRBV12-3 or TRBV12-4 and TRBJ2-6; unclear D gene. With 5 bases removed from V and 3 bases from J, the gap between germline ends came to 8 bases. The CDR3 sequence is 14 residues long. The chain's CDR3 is CASSPPGGANVLTF. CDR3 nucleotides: TGTGCCAGCAGTCCCCCAGGTGGGGCCAACGTCCTGACTTTC.

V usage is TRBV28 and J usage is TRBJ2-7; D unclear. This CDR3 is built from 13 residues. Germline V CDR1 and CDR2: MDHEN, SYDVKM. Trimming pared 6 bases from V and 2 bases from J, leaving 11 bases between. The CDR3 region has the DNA TGTGCCAGCAGACCAACCAGAGCCTACGAGCAGTACTTC. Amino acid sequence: CASRPTRAYEQYF.

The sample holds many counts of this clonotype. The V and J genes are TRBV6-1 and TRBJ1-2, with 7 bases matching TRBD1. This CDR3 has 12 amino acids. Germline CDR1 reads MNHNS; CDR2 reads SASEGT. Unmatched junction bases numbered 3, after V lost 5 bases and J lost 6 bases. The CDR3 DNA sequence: TGTGCCAGCAGTAACCAGGGGGATGGCTACACCTTC. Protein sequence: CASSNQGDGYTF.

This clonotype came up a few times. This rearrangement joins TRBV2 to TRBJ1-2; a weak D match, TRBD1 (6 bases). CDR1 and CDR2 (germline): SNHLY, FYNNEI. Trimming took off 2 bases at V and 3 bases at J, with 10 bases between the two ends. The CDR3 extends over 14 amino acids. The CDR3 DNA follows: TGTGCCAGCAGTGAACAGGGGACCCACTATGGCTACACCTTC. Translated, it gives CASSEQGTHYGYTF.

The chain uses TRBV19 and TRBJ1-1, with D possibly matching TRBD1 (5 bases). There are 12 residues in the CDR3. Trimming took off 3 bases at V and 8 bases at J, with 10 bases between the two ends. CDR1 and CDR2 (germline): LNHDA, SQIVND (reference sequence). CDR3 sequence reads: CASSMGVLEAFF. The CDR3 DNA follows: TGTGCCAGTAGTATGGGGGTGTTGGAAGCTTTCTTT.

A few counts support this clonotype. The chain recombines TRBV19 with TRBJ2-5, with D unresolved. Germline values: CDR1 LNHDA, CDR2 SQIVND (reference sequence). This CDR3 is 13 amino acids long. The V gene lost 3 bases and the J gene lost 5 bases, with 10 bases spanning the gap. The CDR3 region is CASSIRRAETQYF. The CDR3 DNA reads TGTGCCAGTAGTATCCGTCGCGCGGAGACCCAGTACTTC. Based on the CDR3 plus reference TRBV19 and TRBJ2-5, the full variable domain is DGGITQSPKYLFRKEGQNVTLSCEQNLNHDAMYWYRQDPGQGLRLIYYSQIVNDFQKGDIAEGYSVSREKKESFPLTVTSAQKNPTAFYLCASSIRRAETQYFGPGTRLLVL.

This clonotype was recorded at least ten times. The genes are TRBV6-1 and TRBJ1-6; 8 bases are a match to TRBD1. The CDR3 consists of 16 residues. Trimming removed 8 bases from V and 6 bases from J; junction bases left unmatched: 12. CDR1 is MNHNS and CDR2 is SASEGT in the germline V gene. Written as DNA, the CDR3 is TGTGCCAGCGGGGGAGGACAGGGCACCTTTAATTCACCCCTCCACTTT. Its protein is CASGGGQGTFNSPLHF.

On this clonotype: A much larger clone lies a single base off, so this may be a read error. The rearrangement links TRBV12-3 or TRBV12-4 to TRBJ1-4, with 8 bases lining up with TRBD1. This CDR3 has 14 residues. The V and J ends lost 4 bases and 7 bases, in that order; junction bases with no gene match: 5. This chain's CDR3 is CASSYQGACEKLFF. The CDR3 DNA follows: TGTGCCAGCAGTTACCAGGGGGCTTGTGAAAAACTGTTTTTT.

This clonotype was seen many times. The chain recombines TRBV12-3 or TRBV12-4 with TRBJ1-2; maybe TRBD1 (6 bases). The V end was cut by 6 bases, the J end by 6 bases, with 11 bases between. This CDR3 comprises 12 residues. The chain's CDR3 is CASSRDIHGYTF. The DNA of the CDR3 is TGTGCCAGCAGCAGGGACATCCATGGCTACACCTTC.